This TCR beta chain originates from a study of cytomegalovirus exposure and HLA in healthy donors. Amplification used 60 Vbeta primers and 13 Jbeta primers. The assay was immunoSEQ multiplex PCR, and TCRdb's table has in-frame clones only and misses some. The data show some 54,000 clones, more than 70% seen once. Trimming took off 0 bases at V and 4 bases at J, with 15 bases between the two ends. This CDR3 spans 16 amino acids. Germline CDR1 is ENHRY and CDR2 is SYGVKD. A few counts support this clone. Specimen: PBMCs. The J gene is TRBJ1-2, the V gene TRBV10-3; weak D call: TRBD1 (6 bases). This TCR was recovered from a male donor in good health and CMV-seronegative. The CDR3 DNA reads as TGTGCCATCAGTGAGTCCGGACAGTCTTTGGGCTATGGCTACACCTTC. Residues: CAISESGQSLGYGYTF.